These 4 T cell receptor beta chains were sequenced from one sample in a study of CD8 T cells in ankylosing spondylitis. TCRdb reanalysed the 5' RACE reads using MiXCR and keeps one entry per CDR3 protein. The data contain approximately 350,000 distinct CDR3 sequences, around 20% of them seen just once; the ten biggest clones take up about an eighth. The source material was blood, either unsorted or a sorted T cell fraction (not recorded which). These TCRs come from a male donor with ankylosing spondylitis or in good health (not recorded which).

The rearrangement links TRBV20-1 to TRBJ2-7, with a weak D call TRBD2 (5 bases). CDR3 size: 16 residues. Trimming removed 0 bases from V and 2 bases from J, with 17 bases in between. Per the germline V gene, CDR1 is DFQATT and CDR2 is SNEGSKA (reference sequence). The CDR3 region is CSARDRTEMQAYEQYF. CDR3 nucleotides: TGCAGTGCTAGAGATCGGACTGAGATGCAAGCCTACGAGCAGTACTTC.

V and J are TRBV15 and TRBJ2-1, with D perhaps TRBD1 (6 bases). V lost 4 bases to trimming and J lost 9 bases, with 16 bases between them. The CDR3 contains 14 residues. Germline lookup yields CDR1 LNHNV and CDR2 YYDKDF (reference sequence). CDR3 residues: CATSMTLGASEQFF. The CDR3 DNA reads TGTGCCACCAGCATGACCCTGGGGGCGAGTGAGCAGTTCTTC.

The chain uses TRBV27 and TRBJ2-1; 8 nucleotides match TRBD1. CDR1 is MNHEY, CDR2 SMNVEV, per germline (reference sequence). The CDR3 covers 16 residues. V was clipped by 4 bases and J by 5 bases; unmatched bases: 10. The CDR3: CASSSPLGQENNEQFF. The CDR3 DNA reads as TGTGCCAGCAGTTCCCCTTTGGGACAGGAGAACAATGAGCAGTTCTTC.

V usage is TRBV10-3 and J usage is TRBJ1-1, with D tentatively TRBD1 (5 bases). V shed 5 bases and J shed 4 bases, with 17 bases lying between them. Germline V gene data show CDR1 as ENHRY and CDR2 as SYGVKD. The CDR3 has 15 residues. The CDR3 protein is CAISSPGGVGTEAFF. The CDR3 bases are TGTGCCATCAGTTCCCCGGGGGGGGTTGGCACTGAAGCTTTCTTT.